These 8 T cell receptor beta chains share one sample of origin, sequenced in a study of blood T cell repertoires in COVID-19. Profiled with immunoSEQ multiplex PCR; TCRdb holds only in-frame clones, not every one. The repertoire holds some 300,000 clones, with approximately 86% as singletons. What was sequenced was PBMCs or T cells enriched from blood (not recorded which). The receptors were gathered from a woman in her twenties or thirties who had recovered from COVID-19.

This chain links TRBV28 with TRBJ2-7; the D gene is possibly TRBD1 (6 bases). Trimming shortened V by 2 bases and J by 6 bases, and 17 bases separated the two germline ends. The germline V gene has CDR1 MDHEN and CDR2 SYDVKM. The CDR3 is 15 amino acids. This chain's CDR3 is CASSLGRQVRGEQYF. As DNA, the CDR3 is TGTGCCAGCAGTTTAGGGCGACAGGTAAGGGGCGAGCAGTACTTC.

This chain uses TRBV2 with TRBJ2-7; a weak D match, TRBD1 (6 bases). Germline assignment: CDR1 SNHLY and CDR2 FYNNEI. V dropped 4 bases and J dropped 0 bases, with 10 bases sitting between them. CDR3 length equals 14 residues. The CDR3 sequence is CASSVQGSSYEQYF. The CDR3 nucleotides are TGTGCCAGCAGTGTACAGGGCAGCTCCTACGAGCAGTACTTC.

J is TRBJ1-1 and V is TRBV19; a weak D match, TRBD1 (6 bases). CDR3 length: 14 residues. Deletions cut 6 bases from V and 10 bases from J, with 21 bases between. Germline V CDR1 and CDR2: LNHDA, SQIVND (reference sequence). CDR3 loop: CASRETGNWPRAFF. The CDR3 nucleotides are TGTGCCAGTAGGGAAACAGGGAATTGGCCGCGAGCTTTCTTT.

The genes are TRBV3-1 (or the pseudogene TRBV3-2) and TRBJ2-5; the D gene is possibly TRBD2 (6 bases). V lost 4 bases and J 5 bases, leaving 11 bases between the germline ends. The CDR3 loop spans 13 amino acids. Germline V CDR1 and CDR2: LGHDT, YNNKEL (reference sequence). The CDR3 here is CASSLRLEETQYF. The CDR3 DNA sequence: TGTGCCAGCAGCCTAAGACTAGAGGAGACCCAGTACTTC.

The chain employs TRBV3-1 (or the pseudogene TRBV3-2) and TRBJ1-1; D gene unclear. CDR3 length equals 14 residues. V gave up 3 bases and J gave up 3 bases, with 11 bases separating them. Germline assignment: CDR1 LGHDT and CDR2 YNNKEL (reference sequence). The CDR3 nucleotides are TGTGCCAGCAGCCATGGTTCGGACTACACTGAAGCTTTCTTT. Encoded protein: CASSHGSDYTEAFF.

This chain connects TRBV27 to TRBJ1-1; perhaps TRBD1 as D (6 bases). Germline CDR1 is MNHEY and CDR2 is SMNVEV (reference sequence). The CDR3 length is 16 residues. V was shortened by 2 bases and J by 1 base, with 14 bases between the two germline ends. The CDR3 nucleotides are TGTGCCAGCAGTTTAGGATATGGACAGCAGAACACTGAAGCTTTCTTT. Amino acids: CASSLGYGQQNTEAFF.

This clone appeared a single time. This chain joins TRBV5-1 and TRBJ2-4; TRBD2 agrees at 8 bases. The CDR3 sequence is 15 residues long. The J segment lost 7 bases and the V segment lost 1 base, leaving 7 bases of the junction unmatched. Germline V gene sequence: CDR1 SGHRS, CDR2 YFSETQ. The CDR3 coding sequence is TGCGCCAGCAGCTTGACAGCGGGGGTGGGGAACATTCAGTACTTC. This codes for CASSLTAGVGNIQYF.

The V gene is TRBV9, the J gene TRBJ1-1, with D uncertain. The CDR3 spans 14 residues. Between the trimmed V and J ends, which lost 2 bases and 0 bases, there was a span of 8 bases. Per germline, CDR1 SGDLS and CDR2 YYNGEE. CDR3 region: CASSVARMNTEAFF. The CDR3 DNA reads as TGTGCCAGCAGCGTCGCCAGAATGAACACTGAAGCTTTCTTT.